Below are 10 T cell receptor beta chains sequenced from a single sample in a study of cytomegalovirus exposure and HLA in healthy donors. The PCR was carried out with 60 Vbeta primers and 13 Jbeta primers. The method was immunoSEQ multiplex PCR; TCRdb's version includes in-frame clones alone and lacks a portion of them. Among 200,000 to 250,000 clones listed, around four fifths were seen once. The sequenced sample was PBMCs. The receptors stem from a woman in her forties in good health and CMV-seronegative.

Concerning this clone itself: The sample has other DNA sequences that encode this CDR3 too. The gene calls are TRBV19 and TRBJ2-7; perhaps TRBD1 as D (5 bases). This CDR3 region has 14 residues. The V and J ends lost 1 base and 2 bases respectively, with 9 bases between them. Germline CDR1 and CDR2: LNHDA and SQIVND (reference sequence). This chain's CDR3 is CASSIGGRAYEQYF. The CDR3 nucleotides are TGTGCCAGTAGTATAGGGGGCAGGGCCTACGAGCAGTACTTC.

The chain combines TRBV2 with TRBJ2-1; 11 nucleotides line up with TRBD1. The junction had 12 bases not matched to a gene; V was cut back by 6 bases and J by 14 bases. The CDR3 extends over 14 amino acids. The germline gives CDR1 SNHLY, CDR2 FYNNEI. The CDR3 DNA sequence: TGTGCCAGCAGAAGGACAGGGGGCGGCACGAAAAAGTTCTTC. It specifies CASRRTGGGTKKFF.

The chain recombines TRBV19 with TRBJ1-5; D is perhaps TRBD1 (6 bases). The CDR3 loop spans 13 amino acids. CDR1 LNHDA and CDR2 SQIVND come from the germline V gene (reference sequence). The V gene lost 8 bases and the J gene lost 2 bases, with 10 bases spanning the gap. This CDR3 reads CASCDRRNQPQHF. CDR3 coding DNA: TGTGCCAGTTGCGACAGGCGCAATCAGCCCCAGCATTTT.

This chain links TRBV27 with TRBJ2-1, with TRBD2 matching over 11 bases. The CDR3 has 13 amino acids. In germline, CDR1 is MNHEY, CDR2 SMNVEV (reference sequence). Trimming at V came to 7 bases and at J to 8 bases, leaving 4 bases not matched to a gene. DNA for the CDR3: TGTGCCAGCAAGGAACTAGCGGGAGATGAGCAGTTCTTC. Its protein is CASKELAGDEQFF.

This chain joins TRBV11-2 and TRBJ2-1; weak D call: TRBD2 (5 bases). Per the germline V gene, CDR1 is SGHAT and CDR2 is FQNNGV. The CDR3 is 14 residues long. V was cut by 5 bases and J by 1 base, with 9 bases left in between. The CDR3 loop is CASSPDWSYNEQFF. The CDR3 coding sequence is TGTGCCAGCAGCCCGGACTGGTCCTACAATGAGCAGTTCTTC. The whole variable domain, remainder taken from reference TRBV11-2 and TRBJ2-1, is EAGVAQSPRYKIIEKRQSVAFWCNPISGHATLYWYQQILGQGPKLLIQFQNNGVVDDSQLPKDRFSAERLKGVDSTLKIQPAKLEDSAVYLCASSPDWSYNEQFFGPGTRLTVL.

The chain carries TRBV2 and TRBJ2-7; 8 bases line up with TRBD1. The CDR3 extends over 14 amino acids. Unmatched junction bases numbered 12, after V lost 6 bases and J lost 8 bases. Per germline, CDR1 SNHLY and CDR2 FYNNEI. CDR3: CASRRGDRGAQQYF. The CDR3 DNA reads as TGTGCCAGCAGGAGAGGAGACAGGGGCGCTCAGCAGTACTTC.

This sequence joins TRBV19 and TRBJ2-1; D is unresolved. Trimming stripped 9 bases from V and 0 bases from J, with 12 bases between. The CDR3 has 14 amino acids. Germline values: CDR1 LNHDA, CDR2 SQIVND (reference sequence). This chain's CDR3 is CASAVLSSYNEQFF. CDR3 in DNA: TGTGCCAGCGCGGTCCTTAGCTCCTACAATGAGCAGTTCTTC.

This clone came up a few times. The CDR3 sequence is CSVDWDSTSYNEQFF. Written as DNA, the CDR3 is TGCAGCGTTGACTGGGACAGTACCTCCTACAATGAGCAGTTCTTC. V is TRBV29-1 and J is TRBJ2-1; 7 bases align to TRBD1. With V trimmed by 3 bases and J by 0 bases, 5 bases remained unmatched. The CDR3 contains 15 residues. From germline, CDR1 is SQVTM and CDR2 ANQGSEA.

This chain joins TRBV5-1 and TRBJ2-7; TRBD2 agrees at 9 bases. J was trimmed by 1 base and V by 0 bases; bases with no gene match: 8. The CDR3 loop spans 17 amino acids. Germline assignment: CDR1 SGHRS and CDR2 YFSETQ. The CDR3 is CASSLEWLAGSSYEQYF. The CDR3 DNA reads TGCGCCAGCAGCTTGGAGTGGCTAGCGGGGTCATCCTACGAGCAGTACTTC.

The chain carries TRBV2 and TRBJ1-2; tentative D call: TRBD1 (6 bases). In germline, CDR1 is SNHLY, CDR2 FYNNEI. The CDR3 totals 13 residues. With 7 bases removed from V and 4 bases from J, the gap between germline ends came to 13 bases. The CDR3 nucleotides are TGTGCCAGCAATCAGGGGTTACCCTATGGCTACACCTTC. Its protein is CASNQGLPYGYTF.